These 26 T cell receptor beta chains were all obtained from the same sample, sequenced in a study of T-cell memory formation after mild COVID-19. A single record per CDR3 protein comes from TCRdb applying MiXCR to the 5' RACE reads. The table includes over 500,000 distinct CDR3 sequences, around a sixth detected once. The sequencing input was PBMCs or a T cell subset sorted from them (not recorded which). These receptors came from an adult woman who had mild COVID-19 (a few samples of this study predate the infection). Cell type and time point are not known.

This clonotype was seen only a few times. This rearrangement joins TRBV7-3 to TRBJ2-6, with 7 bases matching TRBD2. The CDR3 is made up of 16 amino acids. The V segment lost 5 bases and the J segment 2 bases; nucleotides outside the gene matches: 6. CDR1 SGHTA and CDR2 FQGTGA come from the germline V gene. In DNA form, the CDR3 reads TGTGCCAGCAGCATACGGGGAGGGCCTGGGGCCAACGTCCTGACTTTC. As protein: CASSIRGGPGANVLTF.

In this sample, this clonotype turned up a few times. The genes are TRBV5-1 and TRBJ2-5; TRBD2 aligns across 14 bases. The germline gives CDR1 SGHRS, CDR2 YFSETQ. CDR3 length: 18 amino acids. V shed 2 bases, J shed 4 bases, and the junction held 10 bases outside the gene matches. The CDR3 sequence is CASSLGTSGGPGRETQYF. The DNA of the CDR3 is TGCGCCAGCAGCTTAGGGACTAGCGGGGGCCCCGGGAGAGAGACCCAGTACTTC.

The chain recombines TRBV15 with TRBJ1-5; no firm D call. V lost 0 bases and J lost 2, with 8 bases in between. This CDR3 has 15 residues. The germline gives CDR1 LNHNV, CDR2 YYDKDF (reference sequence). The CDR3 reads CATSRDRYGNQPQHF. DNA for the CDR3: TGTGCCACCAGCAGAGATAGGTATGGCAATCAGCCCCAGCATTTT.

This chain uses TRBV9 with TRBJ2-2; 7 nucleotides match TRBD1. Germline values: CDR1 SGDLS, CDR2 YYNGEE. This CDR3 region has 17 residues. J was trimmed by 1 base and V by 1 base; bases with no gene match: 7. The CDR3 loop reads CASSVPRQGENTGELFF. The CDR3, as DNA: TGTGCCAGCAGCGTACCCCGACAGGGCGAGAACACCGGGGAGCTGTTTTTT.

This clonotype was counted only a few times. The chain uses TRBV27 and TRBJ2-7; perhaps TRBD2 as D (5 bases). The germline V and J ends were trimmed by 4 bases and 3 bases, with 13 bases remaining between them. This CDR3 is 14 amino acids long. The germline V gene has CDR1 MNHEY and CDR2 SMNVEV (reference sequence). The CDR3 loop reads CASSSATNLYEQYF. CDR3 DNA sequence: TGTGCCAGCAGTTCCGCGACTAATCTCTACGAGCAGTACTTC.

The chain combines TRBV4-2 with TRBJ2-1; D possibly corresponds to TRBD2 (6 bases). The CDR3 runs to 17 residues. V was pared by 4 bases and J by 2 bases, with 18 bases between. Germline V lookup: CDR1 LGHNA, CDR2 YNFKEQ. For the CDR3, the DNA is TGTGCCAGCAGCCCCAGAGGTCCGGGAGCCACCTACAATGAGCAGTTCTTC. Its translation is CASSPRGPGATYNEQFF.

The rearrangement joins TRBV30 to TRBJ2-1, with D hard to call. V gave up 5 bases and J gave up 5 bases, with 10 bases separating them. This CDR3 is 12 amino acids long. CDR1 is GTSNPN and CDR2 is SVGIG in the germline V gene (reference sequence). This CDR3 reads CAWSEPNNEQFF. The CDR3 DNA reads as TGTGCCTGGTCGGAACCTAACAATGAGCAGTTCTTC.

This clonotype appeared a few times. The chain is built from TRBV4-1 and TRBJ2-1; 8 nucleotides match TRBD2. This CDR3 region has 14 residues. V shed 9 bases, J shed 2 bases, and the junction held 6 bases outside the gene matches. Germline values: CDR1 MGHRA, CDR2 YSYEKL. CDR3 loop: CARSGSGTYNEQFF. The CDR3 DNA follows: TGCGCCAGAAGCGGGAGTGGAACCTACAATGAGCAGTTCTTC.

There are many counts of this clonotype. The gene calls are TRBV7-2 and TRBJ2-5; 10 nucleotides align to TRBD2. The CDR3 is 18 residues long. The germline gives CDR1 SGHTA, CDR2 FQGNSA. After removal of 7 bases from V and 4 bases from J, the junction contained 18 bases not matched to a gene. CDR3 in amino acids: CASTPASGSSVGRETQYF. CDR3 DNA: TGTGCCAGCACCCCTGCTAGCGGGAGTAGTGTTGGGCGAGAGACCCAGTACTTC.

The CDR3, as DNA: TGTGCCAGCAGCCAACCCCCGGGACTAGCGGCCACAGATACGCAGTATTTT. Translation gives CASSQPPGLAATDTQYF. The chain couples TRBV7-2 to TRBJ2-3, with 11 bases lining up with TRBD2. CDR1 SGHTA and CDR2 FQGNSA come from the germline V gene. This CDR3 comprises 17 residues. The J segment lost 2 bases and the V segment lost 5 bases, leaving 9 bases of the junction unmatched.

At least ten counts were recorded for this clonotype. This chain connects TRBV7-2 to TRBJ2-7; 8 bases match TRBD1. The germline V gene has CDR1 SGHTA and CDR2 FQGNSA. The CDR3 extends over 15 amino acids. Losses at the gene ends were 1 base for V and 4 bases for J; bases not matched to a gene: 6. The chain's CDR3 is CASSLGETGDYEQYF. The CDR3 DNA sequence: TGTGCCAGCAGCTTAGGCGAGACAGGGGATTACGAGCAGTACTTC.

The chain uses TRBV19 and TRBJ1-5, with D uncertain. This CDR3 has 15 residues. The V end lost 3 bases, the J end lost 2 bases, and 11 bases lay between the germline ends. Germline V gene lookup returns CDR1 LNHDA and CDR2 SQIVND (reference sequence). The CDR3 DNA reads as TGTGCCAGTAGTATGGAAAATCTGGGCAATCAGCCCCAGCATTTT. Translated, it gives CASSMENLGNQPQHF.

This clonotype was detected a few times. The chain links TRBV27 to TRBJ2-7; D is possibly TRBD1 (5 bases). V was clipped by 8 bases and J by 5 bases, with 13 bases between them. Per the germline V gene, CDR1 is MNHEY and CDR2 is SMNVEV (reference sequence). CDR3 length equals 12 residues. In DNA form, the CDR3 reads TGTGCCAGCGGCTTAAGGGGCCACGAGCAGTACTTC. The encoded protein is CASGLRGHEQYF.

This clonotype has ten or more counts. In nucleotides, the CDR3 is TGCAGTGCTAGAGGGGTGGCAGGGGACACCGCAAAACTGTTTTTT. It translates to CSARGVAGDTAKLFF. The chain joins TRBV20-1 to TRBJ1-4; possible D gene TRBD1, 6 bases. CDR3 length: 15 amino acids. The V and J ends lost 1 base and 10 bases respectively, with 19 bases between them. Germline V lookup: CDR1 DFQATT, CDR2 SNEGSKA (reference sequence).

This clonotype was counted between two and nine times. The chain recombines TRBV29-1 with TRBJ2-2; D unclear. This CDR3 has 11 residues. Germline CDR1 SQVTM, CDR2 ANQGSEA. The V gene lost 7 bases and the J gene lost 2 bases, with 5 bases spanning the gap. In DNA form, the CDR3 reads TGCAGCGGAGAAAACACCGGGGAGCTGTTTTTT. Protein sequence: CSGENTGELFF.

This clonotype was detected only a few times. The chain recombines TRBV7-2 with TRBJ2-5; 7 bases map to TRBD1. Germline V gene sequence: CDR1 SGHTA, CDR2 FQGNSA. The V gene end was trimmed by 6 bases and the J gene end by 2 bases; junction bases not matched to a gene: 9. The CDR3 runs to 15 residues. The CDR3 sequence: CASSRDSRLQETQYF. The CDR3 nucleotides are TGTGCCAGCAGTAGGGACAGCAGATTACAAGAGACCCAGTACTTC.

This clonotype was counted ten times or more. The germline gene is not matched at one end of the junction; a read error may be the cause. The chain carries TRBV7-9 and TRBJ2-1; TRBD2 agrees at 11 bases. This CDR3 is built from 15 residues. The V gene's germline CDR1 is SEHNR and CDR2 FQNEAQ (reference sequence). DNA of the CDR3: TGCGCCAGCAGCCTTGGACTAGCGGGCGTCAATGAGCAGTTCTTC. Translating it yields CASSLGLAGVNEQFF.

This clonotype has a handful of counts. The gene calls are TRBV7-3 and TRBJ2-2; unclear D gene. Germline V gene data show CDR1 as SGHTA and CDR2 as FQGTGA. The CDR3 is 16 amino acids. V was trimmed by 1 base and J by 2 bases, leaving 11 bases between them. The CDR3 DNA is TGTGCCAGCAGCTTAAGGCCGAGCCTTAACACCGGGGAGCTGTTTTTT. Translating gives CASSLRPSLNTGELFF. Drawing the rest from reference TRBV7-3 and TRBJ2-2, the complete variable domain is GAGVSQTPSNKVTEKGKYVELRCDPISGHTALYWYRQSLGQGPEFLIYFQGTGAADDSGLPNDRFFAVRPEGSVSTLKIQRTERGDSAVYLCASSLRPSLNTGELFFGEGSRLTVL.

This rearrangement joins TRBV25-1 to TRBJ1-2, with D uncertain. Between the trimmed V and J ends, which lost 1 base and 10 bases, there was a span of 16 bases. The CDR3 contains 14 residues. In germline, CDR1 is MGHDK, CDR2 SYGVNS. This chain's CDR3 is CASSEWGDQEDYTF. In nucleotides, the CDR3 is TGTGCCAGCAGTGAATGGGGTGACCAGGAGGACTACACCTTC.

This clonotype was observed a few times. The chain has TRBV24-1 and TRBJ2-1; 7 bases match TRBD2. CDR1 and CDR2 (germline): KGHDR, SFDVKD. The trim removed 0 bases at V and 3 bases at J, leaving 13 bases unmatched. The CDR3 spans 19 residues. CDR3 in amino acids: CATSDLVVGEAGNYNEQFF. The DNA of the CDR3 is TGTGCCACCAGTGATTTGGTAGTGGGAGAAGCGGGGAACTACAATGAGCAGTTCTTC.

This clonotype was recorded a few times. The chain has TRBV7-9 and TRBJ1-2; D is unresolved. CDR1 SEHNR and CDR2 FQNEAQ come from the germline V gene (reference sequence). The CDR3 consists of 13 residues. V lost 3 bases and J lost 1, with 6 bases in between. In DNA form, the CDR3 reads TGTGCCAGCAGCTTGGCATTTAACTATGGCTACACCTTC. The encoded protein is CASSLAFNYGYTF.

This clonotype has more than one count but fewer than ten. The V gene is TRBV12-3 or TRBV12-4, the J gene TRBJ1-2; D call uncertain. The CDR3 runs to 16 residues. V shed 6 bases and J shed 0 bases, with 17 bases lying between them. This chain's CDR3 is CASSPKRLTANYGYTF. CDR3 coding DNA: TGTGCCAGCAGCCCGAAGAGACTGACGGCTAACTATGGCTACACCTTC.

V gene TRBV9 combines with J gene TRBJ2-3; 7 nucleotides align to TRBD1. Germline CDR1 is SGDLS and CDR2 is YYNGEE. J lost 5 bases, V lost 4 bases, and 10 bases had no gene match. The length of the CDR3 is 15 residues. The CDR3 coding sequence is TGTGCCAGCAGCCCCCGGACAGGTGATGAAGATACGCAGTATTTT. It translates to CASSPRTGDEDTQYF.

V is TRBV7-9 and J is TRBJ2-7; no reliable D call. V shed 3 bases and J shed 5 bases, with 8 bases lying between them. The CDR3 is 12 amino acids. Germline V gene sequence: CDR1 SEHNR, CDR2 FQNEAQ (reference sequence). The CDR3 nucleotides read TGTGCCAGCAGCTTCGAGGTGGACGAGCAGTACTTC. It translates to CASSFEVDEQYF.

The V and J genes are TRBV5-1 and TRBJ1-1, with 10 bases lining up with TRBD1. The V gene's germline CDR1 is SGHRS and CDR2 YFSETQ. V lost 4 bases to trimming and J lost 6 bases; unmatched junction nucleotides: 9. CDR3 length equals 15 residues. The CDR3 DNA sequence: TGCGCCAGCAGCACTAGGACAGGGGGAGATGCTGAAGCTTTCTTT. Residues: CASSTRTGGDAEAFF.

This chain uses TRBV19 with TRBJ1-2, with unresolved D. The CDR3 sequence is 14 residues long. Germline loops: CDR1 LNHDA, CDR2 SQIVND (reference sequence). The V and J ends lost 3 bases and 4 bases respectively, with 12 bases between them. The CDR3 protein is CASSIDGSGYGYTF. The CDR3 DNA reads as TGTGCCAGTAGTATTGATGGCAGTGGCTATGGCTACACCTTC.